This TCR beta chain came from a study of identical twins. Study-wide results and caveats: With beta out-of-frame sequences, excess sharing by twins was weaker. The presence of invariant MAIT and iNKT cells could partly confound analyses of zero-insertion sequences.

The germline V and J ends were trimmed by 7 bases and 1 base, with 13 bases remaining between them. Germline CDR1 DFQATT, CDR2 SNEGSKA (reference sequence). This CDR3 comprises 13 residues. One entry per CDR3 protein, called by TCRdb with MiXCR from the 5' RACE reads. Seen here are some 500,000 distinct CDR3 sequences, under 25% observed once, and the top ten hold approximately 0.95%. This clonotype was seen more than once but under ten times. The antigen remains unidentified. This same sample was also taken into another study, of T cells expressing NK-cell markers. Turning to that study: Seven HCMV-seropositive donors and one seronegative donor made up the eight sequenced donors. Restricting sorting to alpha-beta TCR T cells was achieved in several experiments by an anti-gamma-delta TCR antibody.

This rearrangement joins TRBV20-1 to TRBJ2-5, with D perhaps TRBD1 (6 bases). This receptor was obtained from a woman younger than 30 in good health. Specimen: CD4+ T cells sorted from blood. The CDR3 loop is CSGIDRSQETQYF. In nucleotides, the CDR3 is TGCAGTGGGATTGACAGGTCCCAAGAGACCCAGTACTTC.